This entry lists 13 T cell receptor beta chains sequenced from one sample in a study of T-cell memory formation after mild COVID-19. From the 5' RACE reads, TCRdb called clonotypes with MiXCR, one entry per CDR3 protein. The profile covers 340,000 or so distinct CDR3 sequences, with approximately 13% appearing a single time and about 22% taken by the ten largest. Source material: PBMCs or a T cell subset sorted from them (not recorded which). These receptors were collected from a man between 18 and 35 years old who had mild COVID-19 (a few samples of this study predate the infection). Cell type and time point are not known.

The sample holds a few counts of this clonotype. The chain has TRBV7-3 and TRBJ2-3; perhaps TRBD2 as D (7 bases). This CDR3 comprises 13 residues. The germline CDR1 and CDR2 sequences are SGHTA and FQGTGA. The V gene lost 8 bases and the J gene lost 3 bases, with 12 bases spanning the gap. For the CDR3, the DNA is TGTGCCAGCCAAGGGGGGGCAACAGATACGCAGTATTTT. This codes for CASQGGATDTQYF.

This clonotype was seen a handful of times. V is TRBV28 and J is TRBJ1-2, with no clear D. Germline CDR1 and CDR2: MDHEN and SYDVKM. This CDR3 is 13 amino acids long. The V end was cut by 10 bases, the J end by 3 bases, with 15 bases between. The CDR3 DNA follows: TGTGCCACCCATACCACGGGAGACTATGGCTACACCTTC. Protein product: CATHTTGDYGYTF.

Ten or more counts support this clonotype. The chain links TRBV20-1 to TRBJ1-6; 7 bases line up with TRBD1. The germline gives CDR1 DFQATT, CDR2 SNEGSKA (reference sequence). The CDR3 runs 13 residues. V shed 5 bases and J 5 bases; nucleotides not matched to a gene: 3. The CDR3 spells CSAVTGNNSPLHF. The CDR3 DNA follows: TGCAGTGCTGTGACAGGGAATAATTCACCCCTCCACTTT.

The rearrangement joins TRBV12-3 or TRBV12-4 to TRBJ2-7; 7 bases agree with TRBD2. After removal of 6 bases from V and 8 bases from J, the junction contained 13 bases not matched to a gene. The CDR3 is made up of 14 amino acids. CDR3 sequence (DNA): TGTGCCAGCAGACGGCAGGGAGGGAAAAAGCAGCAGTACTTC. It translates to CASRRQGGKKQQYF.

This clonotype was seen ten or more times. This chain links TRBV30 with TRBJ2-5, with 8 bases lining up with TRBD1. Germline lookup yields CDR1 GTSNPN and CDR2 SVGIG (reference sequence). The CDR3 runs to 14 residues. The V segment lost 0 bases and the J segment 7 bases; nucleotides outside the gene matches: 7. The DNA of the CDR3 is TGTGCCTGGAGTGTAGGAGGTGGGACAGGGACCCAGTACTTC. It translates to CAWSVGGGTGTQYF.

This clonotype has ten or more counts. The chain has TRBV7-9 and TRBJ2-2; weak D call: TRBD2 (6 bases). Germline CDR1 is SEHNR and CDR2 is FQNEAQ (reference sequence). V lost 3 bases to trimming and J lost 2 bases, with 10 bases between them. CDR3 length: 15 residues. The DNA of the CDR3 is TGTGCCAGCAGCTTTTGGGGACTTAACACCGGGGAGCTGTTTTTT. Protein sequence: CASSFWGLNTGELFF.

A few counts support this clonotype. This chain uses TRBV5-4 with TRBJ2-7, with D possibly TRBD1 on 6 matching bases. Germline V gene lookup returns CDR1 SGHNT and CDR2 YYREEE (reference sequence). The CDR3 contains 14 residues. V lost 2 bases, J lost 5 bases, and 14 bases lay in between. CDR3 sequence (DNA): TGTGCCAGCAGCTTCGGAGACAGGTCGAACGAGCAGTACTTC. Translating gives CASSFGDRSNEQYF.

There are many counts of this clonotype. The V and J genes are TRBV9 and TRBJ2-3; weak D call: TRBD2 (6 bases). Trimming removed 3 bases from V and 1 base from J, with 9 bases in between. The CDR3 contains 14 residues. Germline CDR1 SGDLS, CDR2 YYNGEE. Written as DNA, the CDR3 is TGTGCCAGCAGCGCCTCGGGGGGCACAGATACGCAGTATTTT. It encodes CASSASGGTDTQYF.

There are a few counts of this clonotype. This chain links TRBV6-5 with TRBJ2-6; D not resolved. Deletions cut 4 bases from V and 0 bases from J, with 7 bases between. This CDR3 has 15 residues. The germline CDR1 and CDR2 sequences are MNHEY and SVGAGI. CDR3 sequence reads: CASSFSVSGANVLTF. In DNA form, the CDR3 reads TGTGCCAGCAGTTTTTCGGTCTCTGGGGCCAACGTCCTGACTTTC.

This clonotype was observed a handful of times. CDR3 amino acids: CASSYSQAINTEAFF. The DNA for the CDR3 is TGTGCCAGCAGTTACTCCCAGGCTATCAACACTGAAGCTTTCTTT. The chain employs TRBV6-5 and TRBJ1-1; D uncertain. The CDR3 spans 15 residues. Germline-derived CDR1 and CDR2 are MNHEY and SVGAGI. Trimming shortened V by 0 bases and J by 2 bases, and 10 bases separated the two germline ends.

The chain couples TRBV4-1 to TRBJ2-3, with D uncertain. Trimming shortened V by 0 bases and J by 5 bases, and 6 bases separated the two germline ends. This CDR3 contains 13 residues. CDR1 and CDR2 from the germline V gene are MGHRA and YSYEKL. This CDR3 is CASSQDLIDTQYF. The CDR3 DNA reads TGCGCCAGCAGCCAAGATTTAATAGATACGCAGTATTTT.

The chain uses TRBV29-1 and TRBJ2-5, with no clear D. The V end was cut by 4 bases, the J end by 5 bases, with 5 bases between. This CDR3 comprises 10 residues. The germline V gene has CDR1 SQVTM and CDR2 ANQGSEA. This CDR3 reads CSVAIETQYF. The CDR3 DNA reads TGCAGCGTTGCGATCGAGACCCAGTACTTC.

The rearrangement uses TRBV4-1 and TRBJ1-2, with D maybe TRBD1 (5 bases). V lost 0 bases to trimming and J lost 4 bases, with 12 bases between them. The germline V gene has CDR1 MGHRA and CDR2 YSYEKL. This CDR3 contains 15 residues. CDR3 region: CASSQEVGAAYGYTF. The CDR3 DNA reads TGCGCCAGCAGCCAAGAGGTCGGGGCAGCCTATGGCTACACCTTC.